The 20 T cell receptor beta chains below all came from one sample that was sequenced in a study of Graves' ophthalmopathy and Graves' hyperthyroidism. Investigators amplified TCR beta CDR3 regions from RNA transcripts. Following a first-round RT-PCR that used HTBI primers, a second-round multiplex PCR was carried out. Via MiXCR, TCRdb re-called the multiplex PCR reads, giving one row per CDR3 protein. Found here are some 350,000 distinct CDR3 sequences, roughly 15% of them singletons; the top ten hold approximately 2.4%. Sequenced input: peripheral blood. Receptor source: an adult woman with stable Graves' hyperthyroidism.

In the case of this clonotype: This may arise from a read error, as a much more abundant clone is one base away. This chain connects TRBV12-5 to TRBJ2-2; 7 bases align to TRBD1. Losses at the gene ends were 0 bases for V and 0 bases for J; bases not matched to a gene: 7. This CDR3 spans 18 amino acids. Germline assignment: CDR1 LGHNT and CDR2 FRNRAP. This CDR3 is CASGLVHGTAANTGELFF. The CDR3 DNA follows: TGTGCTAGTGGTTTGGTACACGGGACAGCCGCGAACACCGGGGAGCTGTTTTTT. Variable domain in full (rest from reference TRBV12-5 and TRBJ2-2): DARVTQTPRHKVTEMGQEVTMRCQPILGHNTVFWYRQTMMQGLELLAYFRNRAPLDDSGMPKDRFSAEMPDATLATLKIQPSEPRDSAVYFCASGLVHGTAANTGELFFGEGSRLTVL.

The chain joins TRBV7-2 to TRBJ1-6; D is unclear. Per the germline V gene, CDR1 is SGHTA and CDR2 is FQGNSA. Trimming took off 2 bases at V and 10 bases at J, with 6 bases between the two ends. This CDR3 comprises 12 residues. The CDR3 spells CASSLSESPLHF. In nucleotides, the CDR3 is TGTGCCAGCAGCTTATCGGAGTCACCCCTCCACTTT. The full variable domain, rest sourced from reference TRBV7-2 and TRBJ1-6, is GAGVSQSPSNKVTEKGKDVELRCDPISGHTALYWYRQSLGQGLEFLIYFQGNSAPDKSGLPSDRFSAERTGGSVSTLTIQRTQQEDSAVYLCASSLSESPLHFGNGTRLTVT.

This clonotype was observed a handful of times. This rearrangement joins TRBV6-1 to TRBJ1-5; D is undetermined. This CDR3 has 14 amino acids. V gave up 8 bases and J gave up 0 bases, with 11 bases separating them. Germline CDR1 and CDR2: MNHNS and SASEGT. The CDR3 is CASAYSYSNQPQHF. DNA of the CDR3: TGTGCCAGCGCCTACAGCTATAGCAATCAGCCCCAGCATTTT.

This clonotype was counted at least ten times. The V gene is TRBV29-1, the J gene TRBJ1-3; D is perhaps TRBD1 (6 bases). This CDR3 comprises 15 residues. Trimming removed 7 bases from V and 0 bases from J, with 16 bases in between. The germline V gene has CDR1 SQVTM and CDR2 ANQGSEA. The CDR3 sequence: CSARAGQSSGNTIYF. CDR3 coding DNA: TGCAGCGCCAGGGCCGGACAGAGCTCTGGAAACACCATATATTTT.

The chain is built from TRBV7-3 and TRBJ2-5; no clear D gene. Germline lookup yields CDR1 SGHTA and CDR2 FQGTGA. Trimming removed 2 bases from V and 4 bases from J, with 11 bases in between. The CDR3 has 14 amino acids. The CDR3 bases are TGTGCCAGCAGCTTATCATCCTCGGGAGAGACCCAGTACTTC. Translating gives CASSLSSSGETQYF.

This clonotype was seen repeatedly, ten times or more. The gene calls are TRBV19 and TRBJ2-5; no reliable D call. Germline lookup yields CDR1 LNHDA and CDR2 SQIVND (reference sequence). This CDR3 contains 15 residues. V lost 1 base and J lost 2, with 11 bases in between. The chain's CDR3 is CASSIGPWGQETQYF. The CDR3, as DNA: TGTGCCAGTAGTATAGGCCCCTGGGGTCAAGAGACCCAGTACTTC.

This clonotype occurred many times. V is TRBV6-5 and J is TRBJ2-5, with TRBD2 as a possible D gene (5 bases). The V end was cut by 2 bases, the J end by 2 bases, with 9 bases between. The CDR3 contains 14 residues. CDR1 is MNHEY and CDR2 is SVGAGI in the germline V gene. Written as DNA, the CDR3 is TGTGCCAGCAGTTACAAACTAGTTCAAGAGACCCAGTACTTC. This gives the protein CASSYKLVQETQYF.

This chain uses TRBV20-1 with TRBJ2-2; D might be TRBD1 (6 bases). Trimming left V 2 bases short and J 1 base short, with 17 bases between. Germline-derived CDR1 and CDR2 are DFQATT and SNEGSKA (reference sequence). This CDR3 contains 17 residues. The chain's CDR3 is CSARPPTGRGNTGELFF. For the CDR3, the DNA is TGCAGTGCTAGACCCCCGACGGGCAGGGGGAACACCGGGGAGCTGTTTTTT.

This clonotype was counted many times. The chain is built from TRBV19 and TRBJ2-7; TRBD2 matches 9 bases. The V segment lost 3 bases and the J segment 2 bases; nucleotides outside the gene matches: 8. There are 16 residues in the CDR3. Germline CDR1 and CDR2: LNHDA and SQIVND (reference sequence). The CDR3 nucleotides read TGTGCCAGTAGTATTGGTCTAGCGGGACTTCCCTACGAGCAGTACTTC. Translation gives CASSIGLAGLPYEQYF.

This clonotype was seen ten or more times. The chain has TRBV2 and TRBJ2-7, with D perhaps TRBD1 (6 bases). V was trimmed by 8 bases and J by 0 bases, leaving 14 bases between them. The CDR3 has 14 amino acids. The germline V gene has CDR1 SNHLY and CDR2 FYNNEI. The CDR3: CASGGGGASYEQYF. The CDR3 DNA reads TGTGCCAGCGGTGGGGGCGGCGCCTCCTACGAGCAGTACTTC.

This clonotype occurred many times. This sequence joins TRBV20-1 and TRBJ2-5; 9 nucleotides match TRBD1. Looked up from germline, CDR1 is DFQATT and CDR2 is SNEGSKA (reference sequence). V dropped 3 bases and J dropped 2; count of bases not matched to a gene: 4. This CDR3 spans 14 amino acids. The CDR3 is CSARRTGAQETQYF. The DNA of the CDR3 is TGCAGTGCTAGGAGGACAGGGGCGCAAGAGACCCAGTACTTC.

The chain has TRBV20-1 and TRBJ2-5, with 8 positions matching TRBD2. CDR1 and CDR2 from the germline V gene are DFQATT and SNEGSKA (reference sequence). There are 15 residues in the CDR3. Here the CDR3 DNA reads TGCACTGGCCTGCTGGGCGGGAGGTACCAAGAGACCCAGTACTTC. Amino acids: CTGLLGGRYQETQYF.

This clonotype has at least ten counts. The chain links TRBV28 to TRBJ1-5; D remains ambiguous. With 9 bases removed from V and 9 bases from J, the gap between germline ends came to 18 bases. Per germline, CDR1 MDHEN and CDR2 SYDVKM. This CDR3 has 13 residues. This CDR3 reads CASTPEFVLPQHF. In DNA, the CDR3 is TGTGCCAGTACCCCCGAATTTGTCTTGCCCCAGCATTTT. The complete variable domain, with remaining parts taken from reference TRBV28 and TRBJ1-5, reads DVKVTQSSRYLVKRTGEKVFLECVQDMDHENMFWYRQDPGLGLRLIYFSYDVKMKEKGDIPEGYSVSREKKERFSLILESASTNQTSMYLCASTPEFVLPQHFGDGTRLSIL.

This clonotype was seen repeatedly, ten times or more. V is TRBV11-2 and J is TRBJ2-7; TRBD2 matches at 9 bases. The V segment lost 1 base and the J segment 5 bases; nucleotides outside the gene matches: 9. Per the germline V gene, CDR1 is SGHAT and CDR2 is FQNNGV. The CDR3 is made up of 16 amino acids. The CDR3 reads CASSLVRLAEAHEQYF. CDR3 nucleotides: TGTGCCAGCAGCTTAGTTAGACTAGCGGAGGCCCACGAGCAGTACTTC.

This clonotype was picked up many times. The chain combines TRBV29-1 with TRBJ1-1; possibly TRBD1 for D (6 bases). Trimming took off 4 bases at V and 4 bases at J, with 13 bases between the two ends. Germline V lookup: CDR1 SQVTM, CDR2 ANQGSEA. This CDR3 is 13 amino acids long. The DNA of the CDR3 is TGCAGCGTTGGGGGGGGCCCAGGCACTGAAGCTTTCTTT. Its protein product is CSVGGGPGTEAFF.

This clonotype occurred many times. The J gene is TRBJ2-7, the V gene TRBV12-3 or TRBV12-4; tentatively, D is TRBD1 or TRBD2 (5 bases each). Trimming stripped 8 bases from V and 2 bases from J, with 16 bases between. The CDR3 covers 14 residues. The CDR3 DNA is TGTGCCAGCGGACCCCGGGACGGAACCTACGAGCAGTACTTC. It translates to CASGPRDGTYEQYF.

This clonotype has at least ten counts. The chain has TRBV7-2 and TRBJ1-1; no clear D. Germline V gene lookup returns CDR1 SGHTA and CDR2 FQGNSA. Deletions cut 2 bases from V and 4 bases from J, with 11 bases between. The CDR3 loop spans 14 amino acids. The CDR3 DNA reads as TGTGCCAGCAGCTTATTCGTGGGGAGCACTGAAGCTTTCTTT. Its translation: CASSLFVGSTEAFF.

Details on this clonotype: The CDR3 carries no conserved terminal phenylalanine or tryptophan, so it likely arises from a read error. Because the CDR3's place on the DNA is in doubt, the DNA is left out and the CDR3 is given as listed by TCRdb. This chain joins TRBV20-1 and TRBJ1-2; no DNA check was done on the table's D call, TRBD1. The CDR3 length equals 13 residues, ends included. Germline CDR1 DFQATT, CDR2 SNEGSKA (reference sequence). The CDR3 protein is CSARKTGVGGCTY.

This clonotype was seen ten or more times. CDR3 DNA sequence: TGTGCCAGCAGCTGGAACCGGAACACTGAAGCTTTCTTT. It specifies CASSWNRNTEAFF. The chain couples TRBV7-3 to TRBJ1-1, with no clear D. V gave up 4 bases and J gave up 1 base, with 7 bases separating them. Germline lookup yields CDR1 SGHTA and CDR2 FQGTGA. The CDR3 has 13 residues. Complete variable domain (other parts from reference TRBV7-3 and TRBJ1-1): GAGVSQTPSNKVTEKGKYVELRCDPISGHTALYWYRQSLGQGPEFLIYFQGTGAADDSGLPNDRFFAVRPEGSVSTLKIQRTERGDSAVYLCASSWNRNTEAFFGQGTRLTVV.

This clonotype has more than one count but fewer than ten. A much larger clone sits a single nucleotide away, making a read error possible. Here the CDR3 DNA reads TGTGCCAGCAGTTTACAAGACAGCCCGACTGAAGCTTGCTTT. Translated: CASSLQDSPTEACF. The gene calls are TRBV27 and TRBJ1-1; D perhaps matches TRBD1 (5 bases). The CDR3 length is 14 residues. Germline V gene data show CDR1 as MNHEY and CDR2 as SMNVEV (reference sequence).